One sample yielded the 9 T cell receptor beta chains listed below, sequenced in a study of blood T cell repertoires in COVID-19. TCRdb's table, derived via immunoSEQ multiplex PCR, lists solely in-frame clones and lacks some. In the table there are 250,000 to 300,000 clones, approximately 90% of which are singletons. Sequenced input: peripheral blood. These receptors were obtained from a woman aged 40 to 50 who had recovered from COVID-19.

The chain is built from TRBV6-1 and TRBJ1-1; D is unresolved. The CDR3 runs 15 residues. CDR1 is MNHNS, CDR2 SASEGT, per germline. Trimming removed 2 bases from V and 1 base from J, with 11 bases in between. In DNA, the CDR3 is TGTGCCAGCAGTGAATTGGGAGGACCGAACACTGAAGCTTTCTTT. It translates to CASSELGGPNTEAFF.

This chain joins TRBV15 and TRBJ2-3, with a possible D match to TRBD1 (5 bases). V dropped 1 base and J dropped 9 bases, with 8 bases sitting between them. CDR1 is LNHNV and CDR2 is YYDKDF in the germline V gene (reference sequence). The CDR3 has 12 amino acids. For the CDR3, the DNA is TGTGCCACCAGCAGAGGGTGGGGCACGCAGTATTTT. As protein: CATSRGWGTQYF.

The genes are TRBV7-3 and TRBJ2-7; D unclear. Germline V CDR1 and CDR2: SGHTA, FQGTGA. This CDR3 region has 13 residues. V was cut by 5 bases and J by 2 bases, with 10 bases left in between. The CDR3 DNA reads as TGTGCCAGCAGCCGTGACACAACCTACGAGCAGTACTTC. Amino acids: CASSRDTTYEQYF.

This chain joins TRBV6-6 and TRBJ2-1; 15 nucleotides align to TRBD2. The J segment lost 2 bases and the V segment lost 5 bases, leaving 10 bases of the junction unmatched. The CDR3 has 19 amino acids. Germline assignment: CDR1 MNHNY and CDR2 SVGAGI (reference sequence). This CDR3 is CASSRSPGTSGRTYNEQFF. CDR3 coding DNA: TGTGCCAGCAGTCGAAGTCCCGGGACTAGCGGGAGGACCTACAATGAGCAGTTCTTC.

V and J are TRBV12-5 and TRBJ2-3; no clear D. V was cut by 1 base and J by 5 bases, with 10 bases left in between. Germline V gene sequence: CDR1 LGHNT, CDR2 FRNRAP. This CDR3 is 14 amino acids long. CDR3: CASGLGASRDTQYF. As DNA, the CDR3 is TGTGCTAGTGGTTTGGGCGCCTCACGAGATACGCAGTATTTT.

The chain employs TRBV27 and TRBJ2-5, with 9 bases that match TRBD1. V trimming: 3 bases; J trimming: 4 bases; junction bases outside the gene matches: 6. The CDR3 loop spans 15 amino acids. From germline, CDR1 is MNHEY and CDR2 SMNVEV (reference sequence). CDR3 bases: TGTGCCAGCAGTTTGGGACAGGGCGGGGGAGAGACCCAGTACTTC. The encoded protein is CASSLGQGGGETQYF.

The V gene is TRBV9, the J gene TRBJ1-1; D is possibly TRBD1 (5 bases). The CDR3 spans 15 residues. The ends were cut back, 0 bases at V and 10 bases at J, with 19 bases in the middle. Germline lookup yields CDR1 SGDLS and CDR2 YYNGEE. In nucleotides, the CDR3 is TGTGCCAGCAGCGTAGGGGCGGACCTTGCGGGGGTAGCTTTCTTT. Its translation: CASSVGADLAGVAFF.

The CDR3 sequence is CATSDAGLAEGEAQYF. CDR3 bases: TGTGCCACCAGTGACGCGGGACTAGCGGAGGGGGAGGCGCAGTATTTT. This chain connects TRBV24-1 to TRBJ2-3, with 11 bases lining up with TRBD2. Germline V gives CDR1 KGHDR, CDR2 SFDVKD. V lost 4 bases to trimming and J lost 10 bases; unmatched junction nucleotides: 12. There are 16 residues in the CDR3.

The chain uses TRBV5-8 and TRBJ1-5; 9 nucleotides match TRBD1. The J segment lost 4 bases and the V segment lost 0 bases, leaving 5 bases of the junction unmatched. The CDR3 length is 16 residues. Germline-derived CDR1 and CDR2 are SGHTS and YDEGEE. CDR3 nucleotide sequence: TGTGCCAGCAGCTTGGGGGACAGGGTCGGTAATCAGCCCCAGCATTTT. Translation gives CASSLGDRVGNQPQHF.